What follows is one T cell receptor beta chain and its context. It lacks a known antigen. No much larger clonotype is one base removed from it; base qualities were not supplied. The CDR3 regions of human TCRbeta chains were analyzed by immunosequencing. As for how the authors treated the data: TCRs in the repertoires were matched against a reference library of SARS-CoV-2-specific TCRs that had been generated with the MIRA antigen-specificity platform. Breadth was defined as the fraction of unique TCRs that were SARS-CoV-2-associated. Depth was defined as the fraction of total T cells that were SARS-CoV-2-associated. Using the MIRA data, each spike-specific TCR was mapped to the spike region that the TCR reacts to and placed in a CD4 or CD8 class. Log10-transformed breadth and depth values were compared by one-way ANOVA with Sidak's multiple comparisons tests. In TCRdb, the immuneACCESS table is reduced to in-frame sequences with V and J assigned. These tables do not hold every clone; where another copy was compared, an unresolved V gene accounts for under half, and the others remain unexplained. V, J and clone size were drawn from that table, and D and trimming were deduced from the DNA. The sample has about 79,000 clones on record, 65% to 85% of them singletons. The ten top clones hold under 25% of the sample.

The germline V gene provides CDR1 SGHVS and CDR2 FQNEAQ. There are 17 amino acids in the CDR3, from cysteine to phenylalanine inclusive. Solely the CDR3 DNA is kept, with 51 bases framed from the first base. V is trimmed back by 5 bases and J by 7 bases, and the junction contains 11 bases that no gene match accounts for. The time point tag for this specimen amounts to: baseline before first vaccination. Samples from vaccinated people were obtained from the UK trials COV001 and COV002, which included a single-blind randomized controlled phase 2/3 trial of AZD1222 (ChAdOx1 nCoV-19) in healthy adults. For TCRbeta chain sequencing, PBMC samples were collected from trial participants at day 0 and at day 28 after the second dose. This specimen comes from a study of T cell responses to AZD1222 COVID-19 vaccine (dated by TCRdb to the early 2020s). Notes on the research overall: Because spike-specific TCR depth and breadth did not differ between the two schedules, AZD1222 recipients who got a second dose at roughly 4 weeks were pooled with those who got a second dose at roughly 12 weeks. A total of approximately 250 trial participants underwent TCR sequencing, of whom about 200 had received two doses of AZD1222 and about 25 had received two doses of the MenACWY control vaccine. Trial participants were enrolled by age into subgroups of 18-55, 56-69 and 70-plus years, and 148, 28 and 57 TCR-sequenced participants, respectively, were included in these subgroups.

Broader findings and caveats from the paper: Conclusions about previously exposed vaccinees are limited, since just a handful of AZD1222 recipients were seropositive for SARS-CoV-2 at baseline. After two AZD1222 doses, spike-specific TCR breadth and depth were significantly higher than at day 0 and than in MenACWY recipients. The 56-69-year group was small, and its depth increase did not reach significance, likely because of low power. Vaccine-associated CD4 TCRs spanned the whole spike protein, with dominant responses in regions 160-218 and 743-854. Participants were mostly white British and included more females than males, and it was suggested by the authors that clonal diversity may have been underestimated. Reportedly, almost half of the unique spike-specific TCRs recognized epitopes lying outside the regions that are mutated in the B.1.351 and B.1.1.7 variants. Because no day 14 peak-response samples were available, repertoires were characterized only after the peak T cell response.

This specimen was peripheral blood, taken on day 0 of AZD1222 vaccination. The chain uses TRBV7-8 and TRBJ2-1; a stretch of 13 junction bases matches TRBD2. This receptor was obtained from an adult in good health. In nucleotides, the sequence is TGTGCCAGCAGCCCTAGACTAGCGGGAGGACACAGGAATGAGCAGTTCTTC. This sequence encodes CASSPRLAGGHRNEQFF. Joined to the reference TRBV7-8 and TRBJ2-1 proteins, this CDR3 gives the full variable domain: GAGVSQSPRYKVAKRGQDVALRCDPISGHVSLFWYQQALGQGPEFLTYFQNEAQLDKSGLPSDRFFAERPEGSVSTLKIQRTQQEDSAVYLCASSPRLAGGHRNEQFFGPGTRLTVL.